One and the same sample provided the 14 T cell receptor beta chains below, sequenced in a study of cytomegalovirus exposure and HLA in healthy donors. Data came from immunoSEQ multiplex PCR; TCRdb stores just in-frame clones and leaves some out. The table includes 250,000 to 300,000 clones, approximately 83% detected once. Sequenced sample: PBMCs. Receptor source: a woman aged 18-29 years in good health and CMV-seronegative.

The chain uses TRBV28 and TRBJ1-1; D remains ambiguous. The length of the CDR3 is 13 residues. Trimming removed 3 bases at V and 0 bases at J, with 5 bases between. Germline V lookup: CDR1 MDHEN, CDR2 SYDVKM. CDR3 nucleotides: TGTGCCAGCAGTTTGACTATGAACACTGAAGCTTTCTTT. Residues: CASSLTMNTEAFF.

This clone showed up just a few times. The chain uses TRBV4-1 and TRBJ1-1; D remains ambiguous. The CDR3 runs to 15 residues. Trimming removed 2 bases from V and 4 bases from J, with 14 bases in between. CDR1 is MGHRA and CDR2 is YSYEKL in the germline V gene. The CDR3 DNA sequence: TGCGCCAGCAGCCAACGGGGAGGAAGGAGCACTGAAGCTTTCTTT. Its protein product is CASSQRGGRSTEAFF.

The rearrangement uses TRBV10-3 and TRBJ2-5, with TRBD2 matching 15 bases. Trimming cost V 5 bases and J 5 bases; bases outside gene matches: 6. This CDR3 comprises 16 residues. Germline V gives CDR1 ENHRY, CDR2 SYGVKD. The CDR3 region has the DNA TGTGCCATCAGTCCCCGGACTAGCGGGGGGGAGGAGACCCAGTACTTC. This translates into CAISPRTSGGEETQYF.

The chain is built from TRBV5-1 and TRBJ1-1; weak D call: TRBD1 (5 bases). Germline V gene sequence: CDR1 SGHRS, CDR2 YFSETQ. Trimming shortened V by 2 bases and J by 0 bases, and 11 bases separated the two germline ends. The CDR3 runs 15 residues. DNA for the CDR3: TGCGCCAGCAGCTTCGGGAGGGACTTGAACACTGAAGCTTTCTTT. The encoded protein is CASSFGRDLNTEAFF.

The chain uses TRBV28 and TRBJ1-1; D uncertain. The germline V gene has CDR1 MDHEN and CDR2 SYDVKM. The CDR3 totals 11 residues. Trimming took 5 bases from V and 8 from J, leaving 9 bases between them. CDR3 in amino acids: CASSPNREAFF. The CDR3 DNA sequence: TGTGCCAGCAGTCCTAACCGCGAAGCTTTCTTT.

The chain combines TRBV30 with TRBJ2-5; 8 bases align to TRBD2. The CDR3 runs 16 residues. Looked up from germline, CDR1 is GTSNPN and CDR2 is SVGIG (reference sequence). V lost 2 bases and J lost 4; bases outside the gene matches: 12. CDR3 residues: CAWSPPGGGGGETQYF. The CDR3 DNA follows: TGTGCCTGGAGTCCTCCGGGGGGGGGCGGCGGAGAGACCCAGTACTTC.

The rearrangement links TRBV5-4 to TRBJ1-1, with a weak D call TRBD1 (5 bases). V was clipped by 6 bases and J by 1 base, with 16 bases between them. This CDR3 spans 15 amino acids. In germline, CDR1 is SGHNT, CDR2 YYREEE (reference sequence). In DNA, the CDR3 is TGTGCCAGCACCTCAGGGAGGGCAGCGAACACTGAAGCTTTCTTT. Its protein product is CASTSGRAANTEAFF.

The chain recombines TRBV11-3 with TRBJ1-6; the match to TRBD1 covers 7 bases. CDR1 and CDR2 from the germline V gene are SGHNT and YENEEA. CDR3 length: 14 amino acids. With V trimmed by 5 bases and J by 8 bases, 6 bases remained unmatched. The CDR3: CASSTGDTDSPLHF. CDR3 DNA sequence: TGTGCCAGCAGCACAGGGGATACAGATTCACCCCTCCACTTT.

As concerns this clone: Given the absence of the conserved phenylalanine or tryptophan at the CDR3 end, a read error is likely. The DNA is left out, because the CDR3 cannot be placed on it with certainty; the CDR3 is given as TCRdb lists it. V and J are TRBV11-2 and TRBJ2-7; TRBD2, the D gene given by the table, was not confirmed from the DNA. CDR1 is SGHAT, CDR2 FQNNGV, per germline. The CDR3 numbers 12 amino acids, ends counted. The CDR3: CASSLDFPPSVL.

The V call is TRBV4-2, the J call TRBJ2-7, with TRBD1 matching 10 bases. The CDR3 is 15 residues long. CDR1 LGHNA and CDR2 YNFKEQ come from the germline V gene. Unmatched junction bases numbered 4, after V lost 5 bases and J lost 0 bases. The CDR3 reads CASSYGTGDSYEQYF. The CDR3 bases are TGTGCCAGCAGCTACGGGACAGGGGACTCCTACGAGCAGTACTTC.

The genes are TRBV28 and TRBJ1-4; 7 bases line up with TRBD1. The length of the CDR3 is 15 residues. Germline V gene sequence: CDR1 MDHEN, CDR2 SYDVKM. After removal of 4 bases from V and 5 bases from J, the junction contained 7 bases not matched to a gene. CDR3 in amino acids: CASSYRTGWNEKLFF. CDR3 sequence (DNA): TGTGCCAGCAGTTACAGGACAGGTTGGAATGAAAAACTGTTTTTT.

The chain combines TRBV4-3 with TRBJ2-1; D perhaps matches TRBD2 (6 bases). Trimming removed 6 bases at V and 2 bases at J, with 14 bases between. The CDR3 runs to 15 residues. Germline CDR1 LGHNA, CDR2 YSLEER. The CDR3 coding sequence is TGCGCCAGCAGTCCTACTAGCAGCCCCTACAATGAGCAGTTCTTC. Translated, it gives CASSPTSSPYNEQFF.

V gene TRBV6-6 combines with J gene TRBJ2-1; 9 nucleotides align to TRBD2. CDR1 MNHNY and CDR2 SVGAGI come from the germline V gene (reference sequence). CDR3 length: 15 residues. The J segment lost 5 bases and the V segment lost 7 bases, leaving 9 bases of the junction unmatched. The CDR3 sequence is CASTESGRRHNEQFF. The CDR3 DNA reads as TGTGCCAGCACTGAGAGCGGGAGGCGCCACAATGAGCAGTTCTTC.

The rearrangement uses TRBV9 and TRBJ1-2; D possibly corresponds to TRBD1 (6 bases). Trimming stripped 4 bases from V and 3 bases from J, with 19 bases between. Germline CDR1 is SGDLS and CDR2 is YYNGEE. The CDR3 is 16 amino acids. CDR3 DNA: TGTGCCAGCAGCCCTGCGGCTTCCGGGACATACTATGGCTACACCTTC. Translated: CASSPAASGTYYGYTF.